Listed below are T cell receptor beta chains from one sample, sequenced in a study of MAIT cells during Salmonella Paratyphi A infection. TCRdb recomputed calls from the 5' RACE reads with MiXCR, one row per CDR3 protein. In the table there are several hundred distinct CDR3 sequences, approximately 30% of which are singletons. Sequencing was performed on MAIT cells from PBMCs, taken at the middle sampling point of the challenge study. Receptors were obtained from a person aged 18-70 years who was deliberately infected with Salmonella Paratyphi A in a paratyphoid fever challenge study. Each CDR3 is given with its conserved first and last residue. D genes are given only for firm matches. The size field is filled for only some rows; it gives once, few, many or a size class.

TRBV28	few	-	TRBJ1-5	CASSMMRDGHNQPQHF	TGTGCCAGCAGTATGATGAGGGACGGCCACAATCAGCCCCAGCATTTT
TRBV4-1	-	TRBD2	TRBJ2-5	CASSQEPSGDQETQYF	TGCGCCAGCAGCCAAGAACCTAGCGGAGACCAAGAGACCCAGTACTTC
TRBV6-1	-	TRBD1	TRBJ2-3	CASSDGRGQTDTQYF	TGTGCCAGCAGTGACGGCAGGGGGCAAACAGATACGCAGTATTTT
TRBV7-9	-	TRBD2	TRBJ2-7	CASRLGAGGSYEQYF	TGTGCCAGCCGTCTTGGAGCGGGAGGCTCCTACGAGCAGTACTTC
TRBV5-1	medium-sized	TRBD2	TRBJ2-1	CASSWVPGGGLAGANEQFF	TGCGCCAGCAGCTGGGTGCCCGGGGGAGGCCTAGCGGGAGCTAATGAGCAGTTCTTC
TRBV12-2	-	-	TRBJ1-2	CASRRQLYGYTF	TGTGCAAGTCGCAGACAGCTCTATGGCTACACCTTC
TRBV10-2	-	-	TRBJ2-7	CASSEGVSYEQYF	TGCGCCAGCAGTGAAGGGGTCTCCTACGAGCAGTACTTC
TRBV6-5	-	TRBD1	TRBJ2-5	CASSQTPGTGKETQYF	TGTGCCAGCAGCCAGACCCCCGGGACAGGGAAAGAGACCCAGTACTTC
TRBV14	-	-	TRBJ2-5	CASSQGQPYQETQYF	TGTGCCAGCAGCCAAGGACAACCGTACCAAGAGACCCAGTACTTC
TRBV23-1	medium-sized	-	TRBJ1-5	CASSQSGTGTGIANQPQHF	TGCGCCAGCAGTCAATCAGGAACCGGGACGGGTATTGCCAATCAGCCCCAGCATTTT
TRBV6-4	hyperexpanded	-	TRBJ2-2	CASSDSLTGELFF	TGTGCCAGCAGTGACTCGCTCACCGGGGAGCTGTTTTTT
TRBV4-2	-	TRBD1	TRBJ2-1	CASSSLTGQGVGAGYNEQFF	TGTGCCAGCAGCTCCCTCACGGGACAGGGTGTTGGGGCCGGCTACAATGAGCAGTTCTTC
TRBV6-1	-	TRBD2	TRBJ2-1	CASSEDTSGYNEQFF	TGTGCCAGCAGTGAAGACACTAGCGGGTACAATGAGCAGTTCTTC
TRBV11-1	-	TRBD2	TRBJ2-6	CASSSSTGGPGSGANVLTF	TGTGCCAGCAGCTCATCAACGGGAGGGCCTGGCTCTGGGGCCAACGTCCTGACTTTC
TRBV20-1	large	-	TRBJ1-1	CSARDLKDRLNTEAFF	TGCAGTGCTAGAGATCTAAAGGACCGCCTGAACACTGAAGCTTTCTTT
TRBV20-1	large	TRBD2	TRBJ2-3	CSARDEAGVDSDTQYF	TGCAGTGCTAGAGATGAGGCGGGAGTAGATTCAGATACGCAGTATTTT
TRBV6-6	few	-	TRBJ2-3	CASSYSQDNTDTQYF	TGTGCCAGCAGTTACTCCCAAGACAACACAGATACGCAGTATTTT
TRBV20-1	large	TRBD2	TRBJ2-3	CSARQPSRESVDTQYF	TGCAGTGCTAGACAACCCTCGCGGGAGAGTGTGGATACGCAGTATTTT
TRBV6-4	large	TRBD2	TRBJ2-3	CASSEMSGSGDTQYF	TGTGCCAGCAGTGAGATGAGCGGGAGTGGAGATACGCAGTATTTT
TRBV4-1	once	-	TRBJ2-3	CASIQALGGDTQYF	TGCGCCAGCATCCAAGCTTTAGGCGGAGATACGCAGTATTTT
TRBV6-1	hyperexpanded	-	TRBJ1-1	CASSENLGTATEAFF	TGTGCCAGCAGTGAAAACCTCGGGACGGCCACTGAAGCTTTCTTT
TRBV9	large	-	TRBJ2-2	CASSVAAHGELFF	TGTGCCAGCAGCGTAGCGGCGCACGGGGAGCTGTTTTTT
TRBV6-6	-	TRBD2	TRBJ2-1	CATGKAGGTYNEQFF	TGTGCCACTGGAAAAGCGGGAGGAACCTACAATGAGCAGTTCTTC
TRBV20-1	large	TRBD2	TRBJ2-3	CSARDLAGGEITDTQYF	TGCAGTGCTAGAGATCTAGCGGGAGGGGAGATCACAGATACGCAGTATTTT
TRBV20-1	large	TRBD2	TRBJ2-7	CSATTSGRAYEQYF	TGCAGTGCTACTACTAGCGGGAGGGCCTACGAGCAGTACTTC
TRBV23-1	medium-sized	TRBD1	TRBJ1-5	CASSQDRGNQPQHF	TGCGCCAGCAGCCAGGACAGGGGCAATCAGCCCCAGCATTTT
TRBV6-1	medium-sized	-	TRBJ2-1	CASSEAGGADEQFF	TGTGCCAGCAGTGAAGCTGGGGGGGCGGATGAGCAGTTCTTC
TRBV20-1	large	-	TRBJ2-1	CSARTHREHNEQFF	TGCAGTGCTAGAACCCACAGGGAGCACAATGAGCAGTTCTTC
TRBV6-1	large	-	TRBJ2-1	CASSEAGVFEQFF	TGTGCCAGCAGTGAAGCGGGAGTTTTTGAGCAGTTCTTC
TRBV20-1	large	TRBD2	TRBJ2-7	CSARDLRGSGSYEQYF	TGCAGTGCTAGAGATCTTCGGGGGAGCGGGAGCTACGAGCAGTACTTC
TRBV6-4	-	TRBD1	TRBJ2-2	CASSDGTGGDGTGELFF	TGTGCCAGCAGTGACGGGACAGGGGGCGATGGCACCGGGGAGCTGTTTTTT
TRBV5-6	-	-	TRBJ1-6	CASSLVGSGGRDSPLHF	TGTGCCAGCAGCTTGGTGGGGAGCGGGGGCCGGGATTCACCCCTCCACTTT
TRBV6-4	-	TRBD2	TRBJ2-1	CASSETRGAHNEQFF	TGTGCCAGCAGTGAGACGCGGGGGGCACACAATGAGCAGTTCTTC
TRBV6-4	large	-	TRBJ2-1	CASSDSGKVTYNEQFF	TGTGCCAGCAGTGACTCAGGGAAAGTGACCTACAATGAGCAGTTCTTC